These T cell receptor beta chains were read from a single sample in a study of shared T cell receptors in the human thymus. Sequencing used immunoSEQ multiplex PCR; TCRdb keeps in-frame clones, though not all of them. This table holds 540,000 or so clones, around 78% found once. The same data also contributed to another study, on human thymus T cells.

Specimen: thymocytes. The receptors were gathered from a boy younger than two with a congenital heart defect. CDR3s include the opening cysteine and the closing phenylalanine or tryptophan. The order of the fields is D gene, V gene, clone size, J gene, CDR3 protein, CDR3 DNA. A D gene is named only where the DNA matches it firmly. Not all rows give a size; the values are once, few, many and, for expanded clones, a class.

D gene: NA; V gene: TRBV5-5; clone size: NA; J gene: TRBJ2-7; CDR3 protein: CASSLSRGGPYEQYF; CDR3 DNA: TGTGCCAGCAGCTTGAGCAGGGGAGGGCCCTACGAGCAGTACTTC
D gene: TRBD1; V gene: TRBV6-5; clone size: NA; J gene: TRBJ1-5; CDR3 protein: CASSRDSRNQPQHF; CDR3 DNA: TGTGCCAGCAGTAGGGACAGCCGTAATCAGCCCCAGCATTTT
D gene: TRBD1; V gene: TRBV19; clone size: NA; J gene: TRBJ1-1; CDR3 protein: CATVVESVWDRLKGAEAFF; CDR3 DNA: TGTGCCACCGTAGTCGAGTCCGTTTGGGACAGATTAAAGGGGGCTGAAGCTTTCTTT
D gene: NA; V gene: TRBV9; clone size: NA; J gene: TRBJ2-5; CDR3 protein: CASSVGGGSPPDQETQYF; CDR3 DNA: TGTGCCAGCAGCGTAGGAGGGGGTAGCCCTCCGGACCAAGAGACCCAGTACTTC
D gene: TRBD2; V gene: TRBV7-9; clone size: NA; J gene: TRBJ2-3; CDR3 protein: CASRVGRAWSTDTQYF; CDR3 DNA: TGTGCCAGCAGGGTCGGGAGGGCCTGGAGCACAGATACGCAGTATTTT
D gene: TRBD2; V gene: TRBV15; clone size: NA; J gene: TRBJ2-3; CDR3 protein: CATSRTRLSGSGTDTQYF; CDR3 DNA: TGTGCCACCAGCAGAACGCGCCTTAGCGGGAGCGGCACAGATACGCAGTATTTT
D gene: NA; V gene: TRBV27; clone size: NA; J gene: TRBJ1-1; CDR3 protein: CASTPQGQGEAFF; CDR3 DNA: TGTGCCAGCACCCCGCAGGGGCAGGGTGAAGCTTTCTTT
D gene: TRBD2; V gene: TRBV9; clone size: NA; J gene: TRBJ2-7; CDR3 protein: CASSVEALDKGSGRNHEQYF; CDR3 DNA: TGTGCCAGCAGCGTAGAGGCCCTCGACAAAGGTAGCGGGAGGAACCACGAGCAGTACTTC
D gene: TRBD2; V gene: TRBV4-1; clone size: NA; J gene: TRBJ2-1; CDR3 protein: CASSQDRTQRELGGDEQFF; CDR3 DNA: TGCGCCAGCAGCCAAGATAGGACTCAGCGGGAGCTTGGTGGGGATGAGCAGTTCTTC
D gene: TRBD1; V gene: TRBV29-1; clone size: NA; J gene: TRBJ1-1; CDR3 protein: CSVQNQGQGNTEAFF; CDR3 DNA: TGCAGCGTTCAAAACCAGGGACAGGGGAACACTGAAGCTTTCTTT
D gene: NA; V gene: TRBV30; clone size: once; J gene: TRBJ1-1; CDR3 protein: CAWDTGGANTEALF; CDR3 DNA: TGTGCCTGGGATACAGGTGGGGCGAACACTGAAGCTCTCTTT
D gene: TRBD2; V gene: TRBV19; clone size: NA; J gene: TRBJ2-3; CDR3 protein: CASTKREAGGPYTDTQYF; CDR3 DNA: TGTGCCAGTACAAAGCGGGAGGCGGGGGGTCCCTACACAGATACGCAGTATTTT
D gene: NA; V gene: TRBV29-1; clone size: NA; J gene: TRBJ2-1; CDR3 protein: CSVEGGQPINEQFF; CDR3 DNA: TGCAGCGTTGAGGGGGGACAGCCCATCAATGAGCAGTTCTTC
D gene: NA; V gene: TRBV14; clone size: once; J gene: TRBJ2-2; CDR3 protein: CASSLRGVFNTGELFF; CDR3 DNA: TGTGCCAGCAGCCTACGTGGAGTTTTTAACACCGGGGAGCTGTTTTTT
D gene: TRBD1; V gene: TRBV4-1; clone size: NA; J gene: TRBJ1-1; CDR3 protein: CASSQPDRGPVNTEAFF; CDR3 DNA: TGCGCCAGCAGCCAACCCGACAGGGGGCCGGTGAACACTGAAGCTTTCTTT
D gene: TRBD1; V gene: TRBV7-2; clone size: few; J gene: TRBJ1-5; CDR3 protein: CASSPTGATHQPQHF; CDR3 DNA: TGTGCCAGCAGTCCGACAGGGGCCACTCATCAGCCCCAGCATTTT
D gene: TRBD2; V gene: TRBV29-1; clone size: NA; J gene: TRBJ2-5; CDR3 protein: CSGGFGLADIQETQYF; CDR3 DNA: TGCAGCGGCGGATTTGGACTAGCGGATATCCAAGAGACCCAGTACTTC